The 8 T cell receptor beta chains reported below all come from one sample, sequenced in a study of T cells in Graves' hyperthyroidism and ophthalmopathy. The source material, RNA transcripts, was used to amplify TCR beta CDR3 regions. HTBI primers were the set used in a first-round RT-PCR of the TCR CDR3. TCRdb re-called the multiplex PCR reads with MiXCR, one entry per CDR3 protein. Among 480,000 or so distinct CDR3 sequences listed, roughly 45% were seen once. Sequencing input: peripheral blood or thyroid tissue (not recorded which). The receptors were sampled from an adult woman with Graves' disease, either hyperthyroidism or ophthalmopathy (not recorded which).

This clonotype was counted at least ten times. The rearrangement joins TRBV2 to TRBJ1-2; TRBD1 matches 12 bases. Germline CDR1 and CDR2: SNHLY and FYNNEI. This CDR3 region has 13 residues. V gave up 4 bases and J gave up 7 bases; unmatched junction bases: 1. CDR3 nucleotide sequence: TGTGCCAGCAGTGGGGACAGGGGGCTTGGCTACACCTTC. Translated: CASSGDRGLGYTF. Based on the CDR3 plus reference TRBV2 and TRBJ1-2, the full variable domain is EPEVTQTPSHQVTQMGQEVILRCVPISNHLYFYWYRQILGQKVEFLVSFYNNEISEKSEIFDDQFSVERPDGSNFTLKIRSTKLEDSAMYFCASSGDRGLGYTFGSGTRLTVV.

This chain links TRBV7-9 with TRBJ1-2; TRBD1 might be the D (5 bases). Trimming removed 6 bases at V and 6 bases at J, with 14 bases between. This CDR3 has 13 residues. Germline values: CDR1 SEHNR, CDR2 FQNEAQ (reference sequence). The DNA of the CDR3 is TGTGCCAGCAGACCGACAGAGAGAGATGGCTACACCTTC. Protein sequence: CASRPTERDGYTF.

This clonotype appeared a few times. The chain uses TRBV20-1 and TRBJ1-6; 10 bases agree with TRBD1. The CDR3 is made up of 13 amino acids. The ends lost 5 bases at V and 10 bases at J; junction bases unmatched: 5. The germline CDR1 and CDR2 sequences are DFQATT and SNEGSKA (reference sequence). The CDR3 bases are TGCAGTGCTGGGACAGGGGTGCAATCACCCCTCCACTTT. As protein: CSAGTGVQSPLHF.

This clonotype showed up just a few times. The chain recombines TRBV28 with TRBJ2-5, with 9 positions matching TRBD1. Trimming at V came to 5 bases and at J to 5 bases, leaving 12 bases not matched to a gene. CDR3 length: 16 amino acids. Germline loops: CDR1 MDHEN, CDR2 SYDVKM. CDR3 loop: CASSTGTGINGETQYF. Written as DNA, the CDR3 is TGTGCCAGCAGTACAGGGACAGGGATTAATGGGGAGACCCAGTACTTC.

This clonotype was counted at least ten times. The rearrangement links TRBV3-1 to TRBJ1-3; D remains ambiguous. Trimming left V 2 bases short and J 0 bases short, with 5 bases between. CDR1 and CDR2 (germline): LGHDT, YNNKEL (reference sequence). This CDR3 has 14 amino acids. The CDR3 protein is CASSQQRSGNTIYF. CDR3 bases: TGTGCCAGCAGCCAACAGCGCTCTGGAAACACCATATATTTT.

This clonotype was observed at least ten times. This rearrangement joins TRBV7-2 to TRBJ2-2; 8 bases align to TRBD2. Trimming at V came to 1 base and at J to 4 bases, leaving 5 bases not matched to a gene. Per germline, CDR1 SGHTA and CDR2 FQGNSA. The CDR3 extends over 16 amino acids. CDR3 sequence reads: CASSLVGGRLTGELFF. The CDR3 DNA reads as TGTGCCAGCAGCTTAGTGGGCGGGAGGCTCACCGGGGAGCTGTTTTTT.

Many counts were recorded for this clonotype. The J gene is TRBJ2-2, the V gene TRBV19; 7 bases agree with TRBD1. The V segment lost 3 bases and the J segment 1 base; nucleotides outside the gene matches: 5. Germline CDR1 and CDR2: LNHDA and SQIVND (reference sequence). CDR3 length equals 16 residues. The CDR3 loop is CASSIPWTGNTGELFF. DNA of the CDR3: TGTGCCAGTAGTATCCCATGGACAGGGAACACCGGGGAGCTGTTTTTT.

This clonotype was found many times. The rearrangement links TRBV10-3 to TRBJ1-3; D ambiguous. This CDR3 comprises 16 residues. Germline assignment: CDR1 ENHRY and CDR2 SYGVKD. Between the trimmed V and J ends, which lost 6 bases and 0 bases, there was a span of 15 bases. The CDR3 protein is CAIREAGKPSGNTIYF. The CDR3 nucleotides read TGTGCCATCAGGGAGGCCGGGAAACCCTCTGGAAACACCATATATTTT.